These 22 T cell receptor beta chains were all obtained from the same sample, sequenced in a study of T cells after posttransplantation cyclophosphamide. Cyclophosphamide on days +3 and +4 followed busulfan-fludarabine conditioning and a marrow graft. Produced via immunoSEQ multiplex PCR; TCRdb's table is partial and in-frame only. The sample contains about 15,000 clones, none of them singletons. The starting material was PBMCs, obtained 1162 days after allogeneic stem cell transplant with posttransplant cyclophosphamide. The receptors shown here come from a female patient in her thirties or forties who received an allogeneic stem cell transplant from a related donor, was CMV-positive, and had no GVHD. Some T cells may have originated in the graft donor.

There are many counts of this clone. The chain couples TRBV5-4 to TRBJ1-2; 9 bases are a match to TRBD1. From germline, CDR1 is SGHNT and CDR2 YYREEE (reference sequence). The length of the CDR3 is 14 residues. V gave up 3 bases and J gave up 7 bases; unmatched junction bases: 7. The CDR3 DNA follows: TGTGCCAGCAGCTCAGGACAGGGGAAGGGTGGCTACACCTTC. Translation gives CASSSGQGKGGYTF.

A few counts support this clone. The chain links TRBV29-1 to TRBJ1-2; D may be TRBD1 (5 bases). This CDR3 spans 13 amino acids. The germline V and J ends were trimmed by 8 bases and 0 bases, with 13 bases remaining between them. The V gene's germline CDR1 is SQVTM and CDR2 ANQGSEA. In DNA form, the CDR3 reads TGCAGCCTGCGGGACTCATCTAACTATGGCTACACCTTC. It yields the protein CSLRDSSNYGYTF.

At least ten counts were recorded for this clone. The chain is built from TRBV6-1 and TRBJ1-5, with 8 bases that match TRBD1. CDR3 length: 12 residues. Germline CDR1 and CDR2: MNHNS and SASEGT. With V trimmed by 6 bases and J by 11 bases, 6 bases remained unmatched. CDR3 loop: CASSGQGTTQHF. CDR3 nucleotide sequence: TGTGCCAGCAGCGGACAGGGCACGACCCAGCATTTT.

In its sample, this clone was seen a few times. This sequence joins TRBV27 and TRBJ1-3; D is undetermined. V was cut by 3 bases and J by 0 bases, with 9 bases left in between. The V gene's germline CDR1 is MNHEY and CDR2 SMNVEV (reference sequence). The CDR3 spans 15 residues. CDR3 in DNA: TGTGCCAGCAGTTTGAGTCTGAACTCTGGAAACACCATATATTTT. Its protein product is CASSLSLNSGNTIYF.

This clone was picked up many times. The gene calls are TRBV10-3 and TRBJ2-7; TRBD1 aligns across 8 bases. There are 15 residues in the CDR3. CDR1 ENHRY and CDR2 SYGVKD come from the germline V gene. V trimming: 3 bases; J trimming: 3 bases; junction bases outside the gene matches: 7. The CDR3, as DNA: TGTGCCATCAGTGATCCCGGACAGGGTGGCTACGAGCAGTACTTC. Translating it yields CAISDPGQGGYEQYF.

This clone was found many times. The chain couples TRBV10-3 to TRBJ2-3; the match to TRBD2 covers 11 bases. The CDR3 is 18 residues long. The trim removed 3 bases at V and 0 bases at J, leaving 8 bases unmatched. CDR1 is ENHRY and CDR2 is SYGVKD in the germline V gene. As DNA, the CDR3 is TGTGCCATCAGTGATTTGCTAGCGGGGGGCCTGAGCACAGATACGCAGTATTTT. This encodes CAISDLLAGGLSTDTQYF.

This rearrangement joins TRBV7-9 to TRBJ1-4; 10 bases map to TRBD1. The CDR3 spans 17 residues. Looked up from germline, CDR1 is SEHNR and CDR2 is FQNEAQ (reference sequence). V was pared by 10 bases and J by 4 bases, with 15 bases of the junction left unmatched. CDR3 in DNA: TGTGCCACCTTCGCGGAGGGACAGGGGTTTTTTAATGAAAAACTGTTTTTT. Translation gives CATFAEGQGFFNEKLFF.

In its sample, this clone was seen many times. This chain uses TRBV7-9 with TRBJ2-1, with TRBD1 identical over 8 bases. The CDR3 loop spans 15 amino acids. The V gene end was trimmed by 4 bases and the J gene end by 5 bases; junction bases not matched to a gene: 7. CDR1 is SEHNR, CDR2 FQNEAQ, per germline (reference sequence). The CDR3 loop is CASSSLLTGDNEQFF. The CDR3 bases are TGTGCCAGCAGCTCCCTTCTGACAGGGGACAATGAGCAGTTCTTC.

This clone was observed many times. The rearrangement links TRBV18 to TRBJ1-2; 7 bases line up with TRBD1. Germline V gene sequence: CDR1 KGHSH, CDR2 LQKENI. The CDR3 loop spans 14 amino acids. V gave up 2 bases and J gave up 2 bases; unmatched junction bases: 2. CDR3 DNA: TGTGCCAGCTCACCATCGACAGGGAACTATGGCTACACCTTC. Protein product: CASSPSTGNYGYTF.

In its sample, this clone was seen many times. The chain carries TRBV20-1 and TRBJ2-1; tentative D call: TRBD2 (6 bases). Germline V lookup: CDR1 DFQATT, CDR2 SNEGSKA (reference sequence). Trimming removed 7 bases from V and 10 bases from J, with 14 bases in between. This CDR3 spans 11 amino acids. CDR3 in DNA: TGCAGTGGGAGGCATCTAGCGGAGCAGTTCTTC. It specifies CSGRHLAEQFF.

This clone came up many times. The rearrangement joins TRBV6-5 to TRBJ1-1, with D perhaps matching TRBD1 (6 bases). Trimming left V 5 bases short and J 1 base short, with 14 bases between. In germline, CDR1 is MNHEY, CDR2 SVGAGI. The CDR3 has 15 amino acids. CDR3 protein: CASSVMGHGNTEAFF. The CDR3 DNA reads TGTGCCAGCAGTGTAATGGGACATGGGAACACTGAAGCTTTCTTT.

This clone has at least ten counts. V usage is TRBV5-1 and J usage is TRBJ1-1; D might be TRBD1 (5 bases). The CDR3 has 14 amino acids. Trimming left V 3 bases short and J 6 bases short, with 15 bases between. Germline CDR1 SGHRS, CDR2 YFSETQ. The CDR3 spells CASSSRAGFAEAFF. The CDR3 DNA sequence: TGCGCCAGCAGCTCCCGGGCAGGGTTTGCTGAAGCTTTCTTT.

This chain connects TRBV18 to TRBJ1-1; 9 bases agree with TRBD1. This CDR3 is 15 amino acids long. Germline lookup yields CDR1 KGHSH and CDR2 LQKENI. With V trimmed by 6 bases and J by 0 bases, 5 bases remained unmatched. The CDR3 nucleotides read TGTGCCAGCTCCCGAGGACAGGGGATGAACACTGAAGCTTTCTTT. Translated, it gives CASSRGQGMNTEAFF.

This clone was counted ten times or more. The CDR3 region is CASRTGIANTGELFF. CDR3 nucleotides: TGTGCCAGCAGAACAGGGATAGCGAACACCGGGGAGCTGTTTTTT. The genes are TRBV7-6 and TRBJ2-2, with a weak D call TRBD1 (6 bases). Trimming took off 6 bases at V and 0 bases at J, with 11 bases between the two ends. The CDR3 is 15 residues long. Germline V CDR1 and CDR2: SGHVS, FNYEAQ.

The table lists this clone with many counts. Here the CDR3 reads CASSLGGNTGELFF. The CDR3 coding sequence is TGTGCCAGCAGCTTAGGAGGGAACACCGGGGAGCTGTTTTTT. The chain is built from TRBV5-5 and TRBJ2-2; D is perhaps TRBD2 (5 bases). The germline V gene encodes CDR1 SGHKS and CDR2 YYEKEE (reference sequence). The V gene lost 2 bases and the J gene lost 1 base, with 6 bases spanning the gap. This CDR3 has 14 residues.

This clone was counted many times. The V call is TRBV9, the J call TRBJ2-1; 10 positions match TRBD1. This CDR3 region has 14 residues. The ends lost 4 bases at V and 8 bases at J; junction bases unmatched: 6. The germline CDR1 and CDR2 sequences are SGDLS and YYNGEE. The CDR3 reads CASSTDRGWDEQFF. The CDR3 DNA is TGTGCCAGCAGCACGGACAGGGGGTGGGATGAGCAGTTCTTC.

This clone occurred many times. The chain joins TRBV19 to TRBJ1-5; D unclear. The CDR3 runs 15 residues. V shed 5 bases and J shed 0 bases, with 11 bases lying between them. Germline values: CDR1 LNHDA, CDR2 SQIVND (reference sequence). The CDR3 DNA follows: TGTGCCAGTAGTCAAAGGCGGAATAGCAATCAGCCCCAGCATTTT. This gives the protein CASSQRRNSNQPQHF.

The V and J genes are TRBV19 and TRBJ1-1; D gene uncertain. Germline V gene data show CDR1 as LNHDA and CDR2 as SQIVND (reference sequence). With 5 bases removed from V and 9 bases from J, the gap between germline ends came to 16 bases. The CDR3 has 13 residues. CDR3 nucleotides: TGTGCCAGTAGTCCCCGCCAGGCTACTCAAGCTTTCTTT. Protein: CASSPRQATQAFF.

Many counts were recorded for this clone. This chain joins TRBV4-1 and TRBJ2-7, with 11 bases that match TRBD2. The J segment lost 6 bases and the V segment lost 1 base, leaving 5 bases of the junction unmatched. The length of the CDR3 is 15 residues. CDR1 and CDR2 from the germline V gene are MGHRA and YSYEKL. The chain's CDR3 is CASSQVNLAGGEQYF. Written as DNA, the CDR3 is TGCGCCAGCAGCCAAGTCAATCTAGCGGGGGGCGAGCAGTACTTC.

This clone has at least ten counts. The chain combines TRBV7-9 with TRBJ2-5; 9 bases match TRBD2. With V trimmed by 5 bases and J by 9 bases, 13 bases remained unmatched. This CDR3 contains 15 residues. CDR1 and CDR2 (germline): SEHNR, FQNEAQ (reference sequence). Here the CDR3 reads CASSGKLGLATAQYF. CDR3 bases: TGTGCCAGCAGCGGAAAGTTGGGACTAGCCACGGCCCAGTACTTC.

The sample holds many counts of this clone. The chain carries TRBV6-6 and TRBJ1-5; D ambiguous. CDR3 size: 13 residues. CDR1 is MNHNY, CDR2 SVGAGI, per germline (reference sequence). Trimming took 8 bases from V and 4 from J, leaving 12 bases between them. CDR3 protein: CASFSTENQPQHF. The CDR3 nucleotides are TGTGCCAGCTTCAGTACGGAGAATCAGCCCCAGCATTTT.

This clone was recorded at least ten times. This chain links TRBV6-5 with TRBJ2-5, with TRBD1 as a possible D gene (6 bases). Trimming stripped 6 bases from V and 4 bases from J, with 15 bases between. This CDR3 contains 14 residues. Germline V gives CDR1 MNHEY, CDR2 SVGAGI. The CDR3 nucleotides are TGTGCCAGCAGCCCGGGACAATCGGGAGAGACCCAGTACTTC. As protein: CASSPGQSGETQYF.